This T cell receptor beta chain comes out of a study of blood T cell repertoires in COVID-19. Study-level information: Spain, Italy and the United States supplied samples that represented acute and convalescent COVID-19.

The V gene lost 4 bases and the J gene lost 7 bases, with 11 bases spanning the gap. Per germline, CDR1 SGHTA and CDR2 FQGTGA. The CDR3 is made up of 13 amino acids. Using immunoSEQ multiplex PCR, the repertoire was profiled, and TCRdb retains in-frame clones only, with some absent. The sample records about 170,000 clones, approximately 85% being singletons. The sequence was obtained from a man aged 55 to 70 who had recovered from COVID-19. The sequenced sample consisted of peripheral blood. The chain employs TRBV7-3 and TRBJ2-1; TRBD2 is a possible D gene (6 bases). CDR3: CASSSTGVNEQFF. Here the CDR3 DNA reads TGTGCCAGCAGCTCCACGGGGGTGAATGAGCAGTTCTTC.